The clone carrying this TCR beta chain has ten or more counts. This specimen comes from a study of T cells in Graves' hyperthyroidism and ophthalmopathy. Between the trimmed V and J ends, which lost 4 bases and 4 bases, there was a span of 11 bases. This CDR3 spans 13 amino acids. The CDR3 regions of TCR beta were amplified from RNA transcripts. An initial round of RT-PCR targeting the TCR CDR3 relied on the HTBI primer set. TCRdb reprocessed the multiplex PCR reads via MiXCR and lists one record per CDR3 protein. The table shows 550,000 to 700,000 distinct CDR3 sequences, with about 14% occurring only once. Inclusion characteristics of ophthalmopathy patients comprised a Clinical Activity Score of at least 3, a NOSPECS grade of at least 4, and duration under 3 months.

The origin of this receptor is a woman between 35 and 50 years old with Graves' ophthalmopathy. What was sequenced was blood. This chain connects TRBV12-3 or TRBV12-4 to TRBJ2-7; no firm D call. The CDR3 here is CASSSPRSYEQYF. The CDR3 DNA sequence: TGTGCCAGCAGTTCTCCCCGCTCTTACGAGCAGTACTTC.